Below are 10 T cell receptor beta chains sequenced from a single sample in a study of cytomegalovirus exposure and HLA in healthy donors. Primers included in the PCR were 60 Vbeta and 13 Jbeta primers. Sequencing was performed with immunoSEQ multiplex PCR; in TCRdb, only in-frame clones are kept and a portion is missing. This sample contains just over 200,000 clones. The sequencing sample was made of PBMCs. All receptors derive from a girl aged 2-9 years in good health and CMV-seropositive.

The J gene is TRBJ2-1, the V gene TRBV28; 8 bases are a match to TRBD2. Germline values: CDR1 MDHEN, CDR2 SYDVKM. J lost 2 bases, V lost 6 bases, and 6 bases had no gene match. The CDR3 runs 15 residues. CDR3 sequence (DNA): TGTGCCAGCAGCCCGGGACTAGGTCCCTACAATGAGCAGTTCTTC. Protein product: CASSPGLGPYNEQFF. The full variable domain, its missing parts supplied by reference TRBV28 and TRBJ2-1, is DVKVTQSSRYLVKRTGEKVFLECVQDMDHENMFWYRQDPGLGLRLIYFSYDVKMKEKGDIPEGYSVSREKKERFSLILESASTNQTSMYLCASSPGLGPYNEQFFGPGTRLTVL.

This chain uses TRBV13 with TRBJ2-2; D not certain. Between the trimmed V and J ends, which lost 5 bases and 0 bases, there was a span of 16 bases. The CDR3 contains 17 residues. Germline loops: CDR1 PRHDT, CDR2 FYEKMQ (reference sequence). The CDR3 reads CASSLPARPSNTGELFF. The CDR3 nucleotides read TGTGCCAGCAGCCTCCCCGCGCGGCCGTCGAACACCGGGGAGCTGTTTTTT. The full variable domain, rest sourced from reference TRBV13 and TRBJ2-2, is AAGVIQSPRHLIKEKRETATLKCYPIPRHDTVYWYQQGPGQDPQFLISFYEKMQSDKGSIPDRFSAQQFSDYHSELNMSSLELGDSALYFCASSLPARPSNTGELFFGEGSRLTVL.

The V gene is TRBV7-2, the J gene TRBJ1-4; D may be TRBD1 (6 bases). V gave up 3 bases and J gave up 3 bases, with 17 bases separating them. CDR1 is SGHTA and CDR2 is FQGNSA in the germline V gene. The CDR3 loop spans 17 amino acids. The CDR3 spells CASSFGSTGRPNEKLFF. The CDR3 region has the DNA TGTGCCAGCAGCTTTGGGTCCACAGGGAGACCTAATGAAAAACTGTTTTTT.

The chain combines TRBV5-1 with TRBJ2-5, with no clear D. The J call is uncertain, as TRBJ2-7 better fits the DNA end. Germline CDR1 and CDR2: SGHRS and YFSETQ. The length of the CDR3 is 14 residues. CDR3 DNA: TGCGCCAGCAGCCCACCTCTTAAGTCCTACGAGCAGTACTTC. Translation: CASSPPLKSYEQYF.

Remarks on this clone: Other DNA sequences of this sample code for an identical CDR3. The chain carries TRBV5-1 and TRBJ2-1, with a weak D call TRBD1 (6 bases). Germline values: CDR1 SGHRS, CDR2 YFSETQ. The V end was cut by 2 bases, the J end by 7 bases, with 10 bases between. The CDR3 has 13 amino acids. The CDR3 DNA is TGCGCCAGCAGCTTAGGCAGGGGTAATGAGCAGTTCTTC. Translation gives CASSLGRGNEQFF.

V and J are TRBV9 and TRBJ2-1; 13 bases match TRBD2. From germline, CDR1 is SGDLS and CDR2 YYNGEE. CDR3 length equals 16 residues. The V and J ends lost 0 bases and 6 bases, in that order; junction bases with no gene match: 3. The CDR3 here is CASSVDRTSGGNEQFF. Written as DNA, the CDR3 is TGTGCCAGCAGCGTAGATCGGACTAGCGGGGGCAATGAGCAGTTCTTC.

J is TRBJ2-5 and V is TRBV19, with 14 bases that match TRBD2. The CDR3 totals 16 residues. Germline V CDR1 and CDR2: LNHDA, SQIVND (reference sequence). The ends lost 5 bases at V and 5 bases at J; junction bases unmatched: 7. The CDR3 region is CASSLRLAGGLETQYF. In nucleotides, the CDR3 is TGTGCCAGTAGTCTCCGACTAGCGGGAGGGCTGGAGACCCAGTACTTC. The whole variable domain, remainder taken from reference TRBV19 and TRBJ2-5, is DGGITQSPKYLFRKEGQNVTLSCEQNLNHDAMYWYRQDPGQGLRLIYYSQIVNDFQKGDIAEGYSVSREKKESFPLTVTSAQKNPTAFYLCASSLRLAGGLETQYFGPGTRLLVL.

This CDR3 is CASSAPGLAGGDTQYF. The CDR3 DNA is TGCGCCAGCAGCGCTCCCGGGCTAGCGGGGGGCGATACGCAGTATTTT. The rearrangement uses TRBV5-1 and TRBJ2-3, with 11 bases lining up with TRBD2. With 4 bases clipped from V and 6 bases from J, the junction kept 10 bases outside the gene matches. This CDR3 has 16 amino acids. Germline CDR1 is SGHRS and CDR2 is YFSETQ.

The chain carries TRBV29-1 and TRBJ1-1; D is ambiguous. Trimming took off 8 bases at V and 1 base at J, with 8 bases between the two ends. This CDR3 has 11 residues. Looked up from germline, CDR1 is SQVTM and CDR2 is ANQGSEA. The CDR3 DNA reads TGCAGCATCATCAGGAACACTGAAGCTTTCTTT. Its protein is CSIIRNTEAFF.

CDR3: CASSLGAGAPDTQYF. Here the CDR3 DNA reads TGTGCCAGCAGCTTAGGAGCGGGAGCTCCAGATACGCAGTATTTT. The rearrangement uses TRBV5-6 and TRBJ2-3, with 8 bases that match TRBD2. This CDR3 is 15 amino acids long. The V and J ends lost 2 bases and 4 bases, in that order; junction bases with no gene match: 6. The germline V gene encodes CDR1 SGHDT and CDR2 YYEEEE.